The clone carrying this TCR beta chain was detected only once. The sample belongs to a study of blood T cell repertoires in COVID-19. The wider study: Collection of acute and convalescent COVID-19 samples took place in the United States, Italy and Spain.

CDR1 and CDR2 from the germline V gene are MDHEN and SYDVKM. Trimming cost V 6 bases and J 8 bases, with 22 bases left between them. This CDR3 comprises 15 residues. In the original analysis: Scientists estimated how many nucleated cells there were by amplifying reference gene primers. TCRdb's copy holds only in-frame clones and misses some; the assay was immunoSEQ multiplex PCR. Clonal size and the V and J genes are those of that table, whereas D and trimming came from the DNA. Of roughly 200,000 clones in the sample, approximately 82% were seen once. The clonotype originates from a man in his forties with active or convalescent COVID-19. Sequenced material: peripheral blood. V gene TRBV28 combines with J gene TRBJ1-2, with D maybe TRBD1 (5 bases). The chain's CDR3 is CASRVYGGQAGGYTF. The CDR3 bases are TGTGCCAGCAGAGTCTACGGGGGTCAGGCAGGCGGCTACACCTTC.